The rows below give T cell receptor beta chains drawn from one sample of a study of CXCR3-negative and CXCR3-positive naive CD8 T cells. TCRdb re-called the 5' RACE reads, yielding one record per CDR3 amino acid sequence without DNA. Its listing shows around 130,000 distinct CDR3 sequences. The sample taken for sequencing was naive CXCR3+ CD8+ T cells from blood. The receptor set was obtained from a human donor in good health. Some clones in this sample may be carry-over from other donors' samples. Each CDR3 is given with its conserved first and last residue. Each record gives: V gene, J gene, CDR3 protein.

TRBV5-1	TRBJ1-5	CASSLVYGQPQHF
TRBV29-1	TRBJ2-6	CSVSRGSSGANVLTF
TRBV12-3/TRBV12-4	TRBJ2-2	CASSLEGAVAGELFF
TRBV28	TRBJ1-4	CASSLVYSDEKLFF
TRBV7-8	TRBJ1-5	CASSLYGDRERGNQPQHF
TRBV27	TRBJ1-1	CASKGDAEAFF
TRBV9	TRBJ2-7	CASSVGAGTYEQYF
TRBV7-9	TRBJ2-2	CASSPLTSGNTGELFF
TRBV5-1	TRBJ2-7	CASSPTFTGAFYEQYF
TRBV27	TRBJ2-1	CASKDYNEQFF
TRBV5-1	TRBJ1-2	CASSLGQGREYGYTF
TRBV20-1	TRBJ2-1	CRAGLAGARGEQFF
TRBV28	TRBJ2-1	CASSLYLAPQYNEQFF
TRBV29-1	TRBJ2-7	CSVEDLQGASYEQYF
TRBV7-9	TRBJ2-7	CASSWRRQDSSYEQYF
TRBV6-2/TRBV6-3	TRBJ1-1	CATLEPDVMNTEAFF
TRBV28	TRBJ1-1	CASSLTGTGNTEAFF
TRBV29-1	TRBJ2-1	CSFRGGGGGEQFF
TRBV29-1	TRBJ2-2	CSVEWGLGTGELFF
TRBV6-2/TRBV6-3	TRBJ2-7	CASRLDSPSSYEQYF
TRBV27	TRBJ1-2	CASSTYSNYGYTF
TRBV11-2	TRBJ2-7	CASSVRGIEQYF
TRBV12-3/TRBV12-4	TRBJ2-7	CASKPGQDISYEQYF
TRBV12-3/TRBV12-4	TRBJ2-7	CASSPTTGGYEQYF
TRBV29-1	TRBJ2-7	CSVEAGQGIYEQYF
TRBV29-1	TRBJ2-3	CSVRLASTDTQYF
TRBV7-9	TRBJ2-6	CASSAQGADLSGANVLTF
TRBV3-1	TRBJ2-5	CASSEGLAGQETQYF
TRBV12-3/TRBV12-4	TRBJ1-1	CASSPAYNTEAFF
TRBV25-1	TRBJ1-1	CASSPRGEKFTEAFF
TRBV12-3/TRBV12-4	TRBJ2-7	CASSPGLAGYEKYF
TRBV7-3	TRBJ2-3	CASSPGTSGADTQYF
TRBV5-4	TRBJ2-3	CASSLAVAGDADTQYF